The 24 T cell receptor beta chains in this list originate from one sample, sequenced in a study of cytomegalovirus exposure and HLA in healthy donors. PCR involved 60 Vbeta and 13 Jbeta primers. Some clones are missing from TCRdb's copy, which holds only in-frame ones; the method was immunoSEQ multiplex PCR. The sample includes around 230,000 clones, roughly 80% of them seen just once. Specimen: PBMCs. The receptors were sampled from a man aged 35 to 55 in good health and CMV-seropositive.

This chain joins TRBV11-2 and TRBJ2-5; 12 bases fit TRBD2. The CDR3 sequence is 16 residues long. Germline CDR1 and CDR2: SGHAT and FQNNGV. V was clipped by 4 bases and J by 1 base; unmatched bases: 4. The CDR3 sequence: CASSYWTSGIQETQYF. The CDR3 nucleotides are TGTGCCAGCAGCTACTGGACTAGCGGGATCCAAGAGACCCAGTACTTC.

The rearrangement uses TRBV5-6 and TRBJ2-7; 8 bases agree with TRBD1. V was clipped by 1 base and J by 3 bases; unmatched bases: 18. The CDR3 runs to 19 residues. Germline lookup yields CDR1 SGHDT and CDR2 YYEEEE. CDR3 protein: CASSLLGAGGPQSFYEQYV. The CDR3 DNA reads as TGTGCCAGCAGCTTGTTGGGGGCAGGGGGCCCCCAATCCTTCTACGAGCAGTACGTC.

This rearrangement joins TRBV27 to TRBJ2-4, with TRBD1 matching 9 bases. Germline V gene data show CDR1 as MNHEY and CDR2 as SMNVEV (reference sequence). The V segment lost 0 bases and the J segment 6 bases; nucleotides outside the gene matches: 6. The CDR3 spans 16 residues. The CDR3 region is CASSLSTGGFGNIQYF. CDR3 bases: TGTGCCAGCAGTTTATCGACAGGGGGATTTGGAAACATTCAGTACTTC.

The rearrangement uses TRBV21-1 and TRBJ2-7; the table's D call, TRBD1, was not checked against the DNA. TRBV21-1 is deemed a pseudogene. CDR3 size: 13 residues. CDR3 nucleotides: TGTGCCAGAAGCCAGGGGGAGGCCTACGAGCAGTACGTC. Protein product: CARSQGEAYEQYV.

The rearrangement joins TRBV28 to TRBJ2-3; perhaps TRBD2 as D (6 bases). V was clipped by 1 base and J by 3 bases, with 17 bases between them. CDR1 is MDHEN, CDR2 SYDVKM, per germline. The CDR3 runs to 17 residues. The CDR3 region is CASSLLGLEEGTDTQYF. The CDR3, as DNA: TGTGCCAGCAGTTTATTGGGACTGGAAGAGGGGACAGATACGCAGTATTTT.

This chain joins TRBV2 and TRBJ1-1; D is perhaps TRBD1 (6 bases). The CDR3 length is 15 residues. V was trimmed by 6 bases and J by 11 bases, leaving 25 bases between them. The germline V gene has CDR1 SNHLY and CDR2 FYNNEI. CDR3 DNA: TGTGCCAGCAGGATAAAGGCGGACAGCCCCCGTGGGGCTTTCTTT. It codes for CASRIKADSPRGAFF.

V usage is TRBV5-4 and J usage is TRBJ2-7; perhaps TRBD2 as D (6 bases). Trimming stripped 4 bases from V and 5 bases from J, with 13 bases between. Germline lookup yields CDR1 SGHNT and CDR2 YYREEE (reference sequence). The CDR3 is 13 amino acids. Here the CDR3 DNA reads TGTGCCAGCAGCGTCGGGACTGGCAACGAGCAGTACGTC. This sequence encodes CASSVGTGNEQYV.

The V and J genes are TRBV27 and TRBJ1-4; 8 bases map to TRBD1. V dropped 4 bases and J dropped 10; count of bases not matched to a gene: 8. CDR1 is MNHEY, CDR2 SMNVEV, per germline (reference sequence). This CDR3 has 14 residues. Here the CDR3 DNA reads TGTGCCAGCAGTTCTCAGGGGGCTGGGGGAAAACTGTTTTTT. Translation: CASSSQGAGGKLFF.

The chain uses TRBV10-2 and TRBJ2-3, with D possibly matching TRBD2 (7 bases). Germline V lookup: CDR1 WSHSY, CDR2 SAAADI. V lost 4 bases to trimming and J lost 4 bases, with 15 bases between them. The CDR3 length is 15 residues. CDR3 DNA: TGCGCCAGCAGTGGAGGGGGGGCGTTCGCAGATACGCAGTATTTT. This sequence encodes CASSGGGAFADTQYF.

The gene calls are TRBV27 and TRBJ2-7; 14 positions agree with TRBD2. This CDR3 has 17 residues. After removal of 2 bases from V and 0 bases from J, the junction contained 3 bases not matched to a gene. Germline loops: CDR1 MNHEY, CDR2 SMNVEV (reference sequence). This CDR3 reads CASSLQGLAGASYEQYF. The CDR3 DNA sequence: TGTGCCAGCAGTTTACAGGGACTAGCGGGGGCCTCCTACGAGCAGTACTTC.

This chain joins TRBV5-1 and TRBJ1-5; TRBD1 might be the D (6 bases). This CDR3 spans 16 amino acids. The V and J ends lost 4 bases and 1 base respectively, with 15 bases between them. Germline CDR1 SGHRS, CDR2 YFSETQ. The CDR3: CASSPTGGASNQPQHF. CDR3 nucleotides: TGCGCCAGCAGCCCGACGGGGGGGGCGAGCAATCAGCCCCAGCATTTT.

This sequence joins TRBV7-9 and TRBJ1-1; 7 bases align to TRBD1. This CDR3 contains 14 residues. V lost 0 bases to trimming and J lost 3 bases; unmatched junction nucleotides: 1. The germline V gene has CDR1 SEHNR and CDR2 FQNEAQ (reference sequence). The CDR3 DNA is TGTGCCAGCAGCTTAGCAGGGGGCTACACTGAAGCTTTCTTT. Its translation: CASSLAGGYTEAFF.

J is TRBJ2-7 and V is TRBV5-6; TRBD2 matches 13 bases. J gave up 2 bases and V 4 bases, and 3 bases lay outside the gene matches. CDR3 length equals 15 residues. The germline V gene has CDR1 SGHDT and CDR2 YYEEEE. CDR3 protein: CASSRGLAGTYEQYF. The CDR3 bases are TGTGCCAGCAGCAGGGGACTAGCGGGAACCTACGAGCAGTACTTC.

The chain carries TRBV27 and TRBJ2-1, with a tentative D call TRBD2 (6 bases). This CDR3 contains 13 residues. Germline lookup yields CDR1 MNHEY and CDR2 SMNVEV (reference sequence). V was trimmed by 4 bases and J by 3 bases, leaving 7 bases between them. CDR3 amino acids: CASSSTSYNEQFF. DNA of the CDR3: TGTGCCAGCAGTTCGACTAGCTACAATGAGCAGTTCTTC.

The rearrangement joins TRBV2 to TRBJ2-3; D uncertain. Germline lookup yields CDR1 SNHLY and CDR2 FYNNEI. The CDR3 loop spans 14 amino acids. V lost 0 bases to trimming and J lost 2 bases, with 6 bases between them. The CDR3 DNA reads as TGTGCCAGCAGTGAAGCGGCCACCACAGATACGCAGTATTTT. This sequence encodes CASSEAATTDTQYF. Filled out from reference TRBV2 and TRBJ2-3, the complete variable domain reads EPEVTQTPSHQVTQMGQEVILRCVPISNHLYFYWYRQILGQKVEFLVSFYNNEISEKSEIFDDQFSVERPDGSNFTLKIRSTKLEDSAMYFCASSEAATTDTQYFGPGTRLTVL.

The V call is TRBV30, the J call TRBJ2-1; 16 bases align to TRBD2. The V gene end was trimmed by 2 bases and the J gene end by 6 bases; junction bases not matched to a gene: 7. Germline CDR1 is GTSNPN and CDR2 is SVGIG (reference sequence). The CDR3 totals 17 residues. The CDR3 is CAWSPAGTSGGGNEQFF. The CDR3 coding sequence is TGTGCCTGGAGTCCGGCAGGGACTAGCGGGGGGGGCAATGAGCAGTTCTTC.

The CDR3 loop is CASSHQGTGNTEAFF. CDR3 DNA: TGCGCCAGCAGCCACCAGGGGACAGGGAACACTGAAGCTTTCTTT. The chain employs TRBV4-1 and TRBJ1-1; TRBD1 matches 8 bases. The germline CDR1 and CDR2 sequences are MGHRA and YSYEKL. V lost 3 bases, J lost 1 base, and 4 bases stayed unmatched. CDR3 length equals 15 residues.

This chain joins TRBV5-1 and TRBJ1-2; no definite D call. The V gene's germline CDR1 is SGHRS and CDR2 YFSETQ. Trimming stripped 5 bases from V and 5 bases from J, with 13 bases between. The CDR3 has 13 amino acids. The CDR3, as DNA: TGCGCCAGCAGTGAACAGACCTCTTATGGCTACACCTTC. It is translated as CASSEQTSYGYTF.

The chain employs TRBV6-5 and TRBJ2-3, with D unclear. The CDR3 extends over 14 amino acids. Trimming left V 2 bases short and J 4 bases short, with 10 bases between. Germline values: CDR1 MNHEY, CDR2 SVGAGI. The CDR3 is CASSYRAPPDTQYF. The CDR3 DNA reads as TGTGCCAGCAGTTACAGAGCGCCACCAGATACGCAGTATTTT.

This chain links TRBV19 with TRBJ1-5, with D tentatively TRBD1 (5 bases). This CDR3 region has 13 residues. The V gene's germline CDR1 is LNHDA and CDR2 SQIVND (reference sequence). V was trimmed by 7 bases and J by 4 bases, leaving 11 bases between them. Here the CDR3 reads CASNKDRNQPQHF. The CDR3 DNA reads as TGTGCCAGTAACAAAGACAGAAATCAGCCCCAGCATTTT.

This clone occurred a few times. This rearrangement joins TRBV9 to TRBJ1-4; 7 bases match TRBD1. Germline trimming cut 0 bases from V and 3 bases from J; bases unmatched to any gene: 2. The CDR3 consists of 15 residues. Germline lookup yields CDR1 SGDLS and CDR2 YYNGEE. The CDR3, as DNA: TGTGCCAGCAGCGTAGCTCAGGGGGCTAATGAAAAACTGTTTTTT. It specifies CASSVAQGANEKLFF.

The chain joins TRBV11-1 to TRBJ2-3; D remains ambiguous. V was clipped by 1 base and J by 2 bases, with 10 bases between them. CDR3 size: 15 residues. Looked up from germline, CDR1 is SGHAT and CDR2 is FQDESV (reference sequence). The CDR3: CASSLESANTDTQYF. CDR3 nucleotide sequence: TGTGCCAGCAGCTTAGAAAGCGCGAACACAGATACGCAGTATTTT.

This chain links TRBV30 with TRBJ2-3; TRBD2 might be the D (6 bases). The germline V gene has CDR1 GTSNPN and CDR2 SVGIG (reference sequence). V lost 2 bases and J 2 bases, leaving 11 bases between the germline ends. This CDR3 has 14 amino acids. As DNA, the CDR3 is TGTGCCTGGAGTAGGGCGGGACTCACAGATACGCAGTATTTT. Its protein product is CAWSRAGLTDTQYF.

The gene calls are TRBV19 and TRBJ1-5; maybe TRBD1 (5 bases). The V gene lost 7 bases and the J gene lost 4 bases, with 17 bases spanning the gap. Germline V gene data show CDR1 as LNHDA and CDR2 as SQIVND (reference sequence). The CDR3 runs 15 residues. DNA of the CDR3: TGTGCCAGTAAAAAGGGCGGGGGGATGAATCAGCCCCAGCATTTT. It is translated as CASKKGGGMNQPQHF.